Listed here is a single T cell receptor (beta chain). Here immunoSEQ multiplex PCR was the method, and the copy in TCRdb shows in-frame clones only, minus some. The sample has roughly 2.6 million clones, approximately 92% seen once. This sample was taken from a study of shared clonotypes between healthy human individuals. J was trimmed by 4 bases and V by 5 bases; bases with no gene match: 8. The germline gives CDR1 SGHVS, CDR2 FQNEAQ. The CDR3 is 17 amino acids. This sequence was found in a man younger than 35 in good health. Specimen: naive CD4+ T cells sorted from blood. Subset given: CD45RA+ positively selected. The genes are TRBV7-8 and TRBJ2-1; 13 bases agree with TRBD2. The CDR3 DNA sequence: TGTGCCAGCAGCCCGGGACTAGCGGGGACGGGGTACAATGAGCAGTTCTTC. Translated, it gives CASSPGLAGTGYNEQFF.